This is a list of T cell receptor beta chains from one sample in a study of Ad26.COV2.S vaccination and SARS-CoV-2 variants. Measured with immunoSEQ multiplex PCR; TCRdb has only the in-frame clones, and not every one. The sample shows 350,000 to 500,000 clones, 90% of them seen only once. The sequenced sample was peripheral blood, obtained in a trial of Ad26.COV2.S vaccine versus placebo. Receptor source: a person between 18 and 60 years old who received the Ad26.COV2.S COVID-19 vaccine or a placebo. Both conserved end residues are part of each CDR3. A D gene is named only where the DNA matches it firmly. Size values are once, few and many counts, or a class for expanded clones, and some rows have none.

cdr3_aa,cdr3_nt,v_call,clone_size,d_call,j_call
CASTNSGGETQYF,TGTGCCAGCACTAATAGCGGGGGAGAGACCCAGTACTTC,TRBV12-3/TRBV12-4,-,TRBD2,TRBJ2-5
CASSVQGDSPTDTQYF,TGTGCCAGCAGCGTCCAGGGGGACAGCCCCACAGATACGCAGTATTTT,TRBV9,-,TRBD1,TRBJ2-3
CASSPTTGATSEAFF,TGTGCCAGCAGCCCGACGACAGGCGCAACCTCTGAAGCTTTCTTT,TRBV7-2,-,-,TRBJ1-1
CSVEFVGGYGYTF,TGCAGCGTTGAGTTTGTCGGGGGCTATGGCTACACCTTC,TRBV29-1,-,-,TRBJ1-2
CASSRDSGRAGGTGELFF,TGTGCCAGTAGTAGGGATAGCGGGAGGGCCGGCGGCACCGGGGAGCTGTTTTTT,TRBV19,-,TRBD2,TRBJ2-2
CASSFLGGENSPLHF,TGTGCCAGCAGTTTCCTAGGGGGGGAGAATTCACCCCTCCACTTT,TRBV28,-,-,TRBJ1-6
CASSVGPQGQETQYF,TGTGCCAGCAGCGTAGGCCCGCAGGGTCAAGAGACCCAGTACTTC,TRBV9,-,-,TRBJ2-5
CASSSYSGVDHEQFF,TGTGCCAGCAGCTCCTATAGCGGGGTGGACCATGAGCAGTTCTTC,TRBV7-8,-,TRBD2,TRBJ2-1
CASYGLAEIYNEQFF,TGTGCCAGTTACGGACTAGCGGAGATCTACAATGAGCAGTTCTTC,TRBV7-9,-,TRBD2,TRBJ2-1
CASSPTNWVLDEQFF,TGTGCCAGCTCACCTACTAATTGGGTCTTGGATGAGCAGTTCTTC,TRBV18,-,-,TRBJ2-1
CASSPPSVSPGNEQFF,TGTGCCAGCAGCCCACCATCAGTATCTCCGGGCAATGAGCAGTTCTTC,TRBV3-1/TRBV3-2,-,-,TRBJ2-1
CASSVGQFKETQYF,TGTGCCAGCAGCGTAGGCCAGTTTAAAGAGACCCAGTACTTC,TRBV9,-,-,TRBJ2-5
CASSLITGRGEAFF,TGTGCCAGCAGTTTGATAACGGGACGGGGTGAAGCTTTCTTT,TRBV28,-,-,TRBJ1-1
CASSGRYYEQYF,TGCGCCAGCAGCGGCAGGTACTACGAGCAGTACTTC,TRBV5-1,-,-,TRBJ2-7
CASSYRGDRGNTEAFF,TGTGCCAGCAGCTATAGGGGCGACAGGGGGAACACTGAAGCTTTCTTT,TRBV7-2,-,TRBD1,TRBJ1-1
CASSQLGQGLYNSPLHF,TGTGCCAGCAGTCAATTGGGACAGGGGCTCTATAATTCACCCCTCCACTTT,TRBV25-1,-,TRBD1,TRBJ1-6
CASSPQGGWVTEAFF,TGTGCCAGCAGTCCCCAGGGGGGGTGGGTCACTGAAGCTTTCTTT,TRBV27,-,TRBD1,TRBJ1-1
CASSQEGQPMEQFF,TGTGCCAGCAGCCAAGAAGGACAACCAATGGAGCAGTTCTTC,TRBV4-2,-,-,TRBJ2-1
CASTNAGPQNEQFF,TGTGCCAGCACCAACGCGGGACCCCAAAATGAGCAGTTCTTC,TRBV7-9,once,-,TRBJ2-1
CASSPGQRAFF,TGTGCCAGCAGCCCCGGACAGAGAGCTTTCTTT,TRBV14,-,-,TRBJ1-1
CSARSSTEAFF,TGCAGCGCCCGCTCGAGCACTGAAGCTTTCTTT,TRBV29-1,-,-,TRBJ1-1
CSAGGETQYF,TGCAGTGCAGGGGGAGAGACCCAGTACTTC,TRBV20-1,-,-,TRBJ2-5
CASSLLLNEQYF,TGTGCCAGCAGCCTGCTTTTAAACGAGCAGTACTTC,TRBV6-2/TRBV6-3,-,-,TRBJ2-7
CSVDRGLYGYTF,TGCAGCGTTGACAGGGGGCTCTATGGCTACACCTTC,TRBV29-1,-,TRBD1,TRBJ1-2
CASSPNRVDEQFF,TGTGCCAGCTCACCGAACAGGGTCGATGAGCAGTTCTTC,TRBV18,-,-,TRBJ2-1
CAISESSTSGSPQFF,TGTGCCATCAGTGAGTCTTCGACTAGCGGGAGCCCCCAGTTCTTC,TRBV10-3,few,TRBD2,TRBJ2-1
CASSRGAFYEQYF,TGTGCCAGCAGCCGCGGGGCCTTCTACGAGCAGTACTTC,TRBV6-2/TRBV6-3,few,-,TRBJ2-7
CSVTGATGNQETQYF,TGCAGCGTTACTGGGGCCACGGGGAACCAAGAGACCCAGTACTTC,TRBV29-1,-,-,TRBJ2-5
CASSYGQGPYEQYF,TGTGCCAGCAGTTACGGTCAGGGCCCCTACGAGCAGTACTTC,TRBV6-5,-,-,TRBJ2-7
CASSLEAGGQADTQYF,TGTGCCAGCAGCCTCGAAGCGGGAGGGCAGGCAGATACGCAGTATTTT,TRBV4-2,-,TRBD2,TRBJ2-3
CASSLSGSIYEQYF,TGTGCCAGCAGTTTAAGCGGGAGTATCTACGAGCAGTACTTC,TRBV28,-,TRBD2,TRBJ2-7
CATSDGKRGSYEQYF,TGTGCCACCAGTGATGGGAAGCGGGGTTCCTACGAGCAGTACTTC,TRBV24-1,-,TRBD2,TRBJ2-7
CASSVVGSRNTGELFF,TGTGCCAGCAGCGTAGTCGGGTCGAGGAACACCGGGGAGCTGTTTTTT,TRBV9,-,-,TRBJ2-2
CASSLGEAGTGELFF,TGCGCCAGCAGCTTGGGGGAGGCGGGCACCGGGGAGCTGTTTTTT,TRBV5-1,-,-,TRBJ2-2
CASSLWGGELFF,TGTGCCAGCAGCCTGTGGGGCGGGGAGCTGTTTTTT,TRBV5-4,-,-,TRBJ2-2
CATSDAGGGNQPQHF,TGTGCCACCAGTGATGCAGGTGGGGGCAATCAGCCCCAGCATTTT,TRBV24-1,-,-,TRBJ1-5
CASSRLAGANNEQFF,TGTGCCAGCAGTCGACTAGCGGGGGCAAACAATGAGCAGTTCTTC,TRBV2,-,TRBD2,TRBJ2-1